A single sample gave rise to the 21 T cell receptor beta chains below, sequenced in a study of blood T cell repertoires in COVID-19. Using immunoSEQ multiplex PCR, the repertoire was profiled, and TCRdb retains in-frame clones only, with some absent. The data contain under 150,000 clones, about 87% of them singletons. The sample consisted of peripheral blood. These receptors originate from a human donor in a cohort sampled during active COVID-19.

This chain joins TRBV3-1 (or the pseudogene TRBV3-2) and TRBJ1-2; 7 nucleotides agree with TRBD1. Per germline, CDR1 LGHDT and CDR2 YNNKEL (reference sequence). The trim removed 2 bases at V and 2 bases at J, leaving 17 bases unmatched. The CDR3 runs to 19 residues. The CDR3 coding sequence is TGTGCCAGCAGCCAACACTACTCCCGAGGAGGGACAGAGAACTATGGCTACACCTTC. As protein: CASSQHYSRGGTENYGYTF.

This clone was detected a few times. The junction departs from germline at one end; a sequencing error may be responsible. The rearrangement joins TRBV10-3 to TRBJ2-1; 12 nucleotides align to TRBD2. The CDR3 runs to 13 residues. Germline V CDR1 and CDR2: ENHRY, SYGVKD. The CDR3 DNA reads as TGTGCCATCAGCCCGGGACTAGCGGGTCAATACGTCTTC. Its translation is CAISPGLAGQYVF.

The V call is TRBV9, the J call TRBJ2-1; possibly TRBD1 for D (6 bases). The CDR3 has 16 residues. V lost 7 bases to trimming and J lost 4 bases, with 21 bases between them. CDR1 SGDLS and CDR2 YYNGEE come from the germline V gene. This CDR3 is CASAQVDRPSYNEQFF. Here the CDR3 DNA reads TGTGCCAGCGCTCAGGTAGACAGGCCCTCATACAATGAGCAGTTCTTC.

The rearrangement uses TRBV9 and TRBJ2-1, with 7 bases matching TRBD1. The CDR3 is 18 amino acids. Per the germline V gene, CDR1 is SGDLS and CDR2 is YYNGEE. The V gene end was trimmed by 0 bases and the J gene end by 9 bases; junction bases not matched to a gene: 18. CDR3: CASSVATGARGVMGEQFF. CDR3 DNA: TGTGCCAGCAGCGTAGCTACAGGGGCCAGGGGAGTAATGGGTGAGCAGTTCTTC.

The chain combines TRBV10-2 with TRBJ2-5; D possibly corresponds to TRBD2 (6 bases). The CDR3 loop spans 16 amino acids. The V gene lost 2 bases and the J gene lost 2 bases, with 15 bases spanning the gap. Germline loops: CDR1 WSHSY, CDR2 SAAADI. The CDR3 loop is CASSEGRRGAQETQYF. The CDR3 DNA is TGCGCCAGCAGTGAGGGGAGGAGGGGAGCGCAAGAGACCCAGTACTTC.

V is TRBV4-3 and J is TRBJ1-4, with unresolved D. V was trimmed by 1 base and J by 2 bases, leaving 26 bases between them. Germline values: CDR1 LGHNA, CDR2 YSLEER. CDR3 length: 21 residues. CDR3 protein: CASSQVIFRGALLTTNEKLFF. DNA of the CDR3: TGCGCCAGCAGCCAAGTCATCTTTCGGGGAGCCCTTTTAACGACTAATGAAAAACTGTTTTTT.

V and J are TRBV5-1 and TRBJ2-7; TRBD2 matches at 12 bases. CDR1 and CDR2 (germline): SGHRS, YFSETQ. V shed 7 bases and J 7 bases; nucleotides not matched to a gene: 6. This CDR3 has 13 residues. CDR3 DNA: TGCGCCAGCTCGACTAGCGGGGGTCTAGAGCAGTACTTC. The encoded protein is CASSTSGGLEQYF.

The chain is built from TRBV6-5 and TRBJ2-2; 8 nucleotides line up with TRBD2. Unmatched junction bases numbered 6, after V lost 6 bases and J lost 3 bases. This CDR3 contains 15 residues. The germline V gene encodes CDR1 MNHEY and CDR2 SVGAGI. The CDR3 sequence: CASRTGGADTGELFF. The CDR3 coding sequence is TGTGCCAGCAGGACCGGGGGGGCGGACACCGGGGAGCTGTTTTTT.

The V gene is TRBV5-1, the J gene TRBJ1-1; D not resolved. Germline V gene data show CDR1 as SGHRS and CDR2 as YFSETQ. The CDR3 consists of 16 residues. Trimming stripped 0 bases from V and 3 bases from J, with 15 bases between. In nucleotides, the CDR3 is TGCGCCAGCAGCTTGGATTCTGCATGGTGGCACACTGAAGCTTTCTTT. As protein: CASSLDSAWWHTEAFF.

The V call is TRBV7-2, the J call TRBJ1-2; D unclear. Trimming took off 3 bases at V and 3 bases at J, with 8 bases between the two ends. Germline CDR1 SGHTA, CDR2 FQGNSA. This CDR3 has 13 amino acids. The DNA for the CDR3 is TGTGCCAGCAGCTTGGCAGAGGACTATGGCTACACCTTC. This sequence encodes CASSLAEDYGYTF. The whole variable domain, filled in from reference TRBV7-2 and TRBJ1-2, reads GAGVSQSPSNKVTEKGKDVELRCDPISGHTALYWYRQSLGQGLEFLIYFQGNSAPDKSGLPSDRFSAERTGGSVSTLTIQRTQQEDSAVYLCASSLAEDYGYTFGSGTRLTVV.

The rearrangement uses TRBV6-2 or TRBV6-3 and TRBJ2-1, with 8 bases that match TRBD1. Germline CDR1 and CDR2: MNHEY and SVGEGT. This CDR3 is built from 15 residues. Losses at the gene ends were 5 bases for V and 4 bases for J; bases not matched to a gene: 7. The CDR3 loop reads CASSRTGTQYNEQFF. CDR3 bases: TGTGCCAGCAGTCGGACAGGGACCCAGTACAATGAGCAGTTCTTC.

This chain joins TRBV19 and TRBJ2-7; TRBD1 agrees at 11 bases. Germline lookup yields CDR1 LNHDA and CDR2 SQIVND (reference sequence). Trimming cost V 6 bases and J 1 base; bases outside gene matches: 5. This CDR3 comprises 15 residues. The CDR3 region has the DNA TGTGCCAGTAGAACCGGGACAGGGGGTTCCTACGAGCAGTACTTC. This gives the protein CASRTGTGGSYEQYF.

CDR3 DNA sequence: TGTGCCAGCAGCTTAGTCATTCTAGCGGGGGGGGTAGATACGCAGTATTTT. This gives the protein CASSLVILAGGVDTQYF. The rearrangement joins TRBV7-2 to TRBJ2-3, with 12 nucleotides matching TRBD2. With 1 base clipped from V and 5 bases from J, the junction kept 7 bases outside the gene matches. CDR1 SGHTA and CDR2 FQGNSA come from the germline V gene. The CDR3 is made up of 17 amino acids.

V and J are TRBV19 and TRBJ1-1, with 8 bases that match TRBD1. The CDR3 runs 13 residues. Germline CDR1 LNHDA, CDR2 SQIVND (reference sequence). The V gene end was trimmed by 5 bases and the J gene end by 3 bases; junction bases not matched to a gene: 2. The CDR3, as DNA: TGTGCCAGTAGTGCACAGGGGGACACTGAAGCTTTCTTT. This sequence encodes CASSAQGDTEAFF.

The genes are TRBV9 and TRBJ2-7; TRBD1 matches at 7 bases. With 3 bases clipped from V and 2 bases from J, the junction kept 8 bases outside the gene matches. Germline V gives CDR1 SGDLS, CDR2 YYNGEE. The CDR3 extends over 15 amino acids. The CDR3 sequence: CASSAGDSLTYEQYF. The CDR3 bases are TGTGCCAGCAGCGCCGGGGACAGCCTTACCTACGAGCAGTACTTC.

This clone has only one observation. The J gene is TRBJ2-2, the V gene TRBV6-5; 9 positions agree with TRBD1. Trimming removed 4 bases from V and 8 bases from J; junction bases left unmatched: 8. Germline CDR1 and CDR2: MNHEY and SVGAGI. The CDR3 is 15 amino acids. Here the CDR3 DNA reads TGTGCCAGCAGTTCCACAGGGGGCGCGTGGGGGGAGCTGTTTTTT. Amino acids: CASSSTGGAWGELFF.

This chain connects TRBV3-1 (or the pseudogene TRBV3-2) to TRBJ2-5, with 9 bases lining up with TRBD2. The CDR3 is 16 residues long. The V and J ends lost 2 bases and 2 bases, in that order; junction bases with no gene match: 6. Per the germline V gene, CDR1 is LGHDT and CDR2 is YNNKEL (reference sequence). In DNA form, the CDR3 reads TGTGCCAGCAGCCAACATAGCGGGGGCATTCAAGAGACCCAGTACTTC. Translating gives CASSQHSGGIQETQYF.

In its sample, this clone was seen once. This rearrangement joins TRBV5-4 to TRBJ1-3; D unresolved. CDR3 length: 16 amino acids. The V gene lost 4 bases and the J gene lost 0 bases, with 14 bases spanning the gap. CDR1 and CDR2 from the germline V gene are SGHNT and YYREEE (reference sequence). Written as DNA, the CDR3 is TGTGCCAGCAGCCGGGGAGACATTTCCTCTGGAAACACCATATATTTT. As protein: CASSRGDISSGNTIYF.

V gene TRBV29-1 combines with J gene TRBJ2-1; the match to TRBD1 covers 7 bases. The CDR3 loop spans 13 amino acids. With V trimmed by 3 bases and J by 4 bases, 3 bases remained unmatched. CDR1 and CDR2 (germline): SQVTM, ANQGSEA. The DNA for the CDR3 is TGCAGCGTTGATGAGACAGGGTACAATGAGCAGTTCTTC. Protein product: CSVDETGYNEQFF.

This chain links TRBV6-5 with TRBJ2-7; D is possibly TRBD1 (6 bases). The V end was cut by 0 bases, the J end by 0 bases, with 12 bases between. In germline, CDR1 is MNHEY, CDR2 SVGAGI. The CDR3 length is 16 residues. CDR3 sequence: CASSYSRQESSYEQYF. The CDR3 DNA is TGTGCCAGCAGTTACTCTAGACAGGAGAGCTCCTACGAGCAGTACTTC.

This chain joins TRBV4-1 and TRBJ1-6; 7 nucleotides align to TRBD1. Germline trimming cut 2 bases from V and 7 bases from J; bases unmatched to any gene: 8. In germline, CDR1 is MGHRA, CDR2 YSYEKL. The CDR3 length is 16 residues. Here the CDR3 reads CASSQLKDRLNSPLHF. The CDR3 DNA sequence: TGCGCCAGCAGCCAACTAAAGGACAGGCTCAATTCACCCCTCCACTTT.